The present entry profiles one TCR beta chain with its context. This specimen comes from a study of preoperative IRX-2 immunotherapy in early breast cancer. Treatment defined: preoperative locoregional IRX-2 cytokine immunotherapy. This phase Ib study tested locoregional IRX-2 cytokine immunotherapy given before surgery. Profiling relied on immunoSEQ multiplex PCR, and the TCRdb table lists in-frame clones only, not all of them. The data show about 25,000 clones, with approximately 95% seen just once and 15% to 20% held by the top ten. The V end was cut by 6 bases, the J end by 4 bases, with 18 bases between. Germline lookup yields CDR1 GTSNPN and CDR2 SVGIG (reference sequence). The CDR3 totals 14 residues.

This sample comprised tumor tissue, obtained after IRX-2 immunotherapy. This chain uses TRBV30 with TRBJ1-2; D is unclear. This clonotype was sampled from a human donor with breast cancer. The DNA for the CDR3 is TGTGCCTGCCCCAGCCCCACAACCCTCTATGGCTACACCTTC. This sequence encodes CACPSPTTLYGYTF.